This T cell receptor beta chain comes out of a study of T cells expressing NK-cell markers. On the study more broadly: In the group of eight sequenced donors, seven were HCMV-seropositive and one was seronegative.

5'RACE template switching with UMIs generated TCR beta cDNA. Following a re-call of the 5' RACE reads, TCRdb has one entry per CDR3 protein and lacks DNA. The table for this sample gives about 260,000 distinct CDR3 sequences. Study results and caveats: Top CD8+ clonotypes included the dominant CD3+CD56+NKG2C+ clonotypes in six donors.

This CDR3 region has 16 residues. To note about this clonotype: What it binds is unknown.

This sequence originates from a woman aged 18 to 75 in good health. The rearrangement uses TRBV12-3 or TRBV12-4 and TRBJ1-5. Input material: blood T cells: a sorted CD56 or NKG2C T cell subset, CD4+ or CD8+ T cells, or bulk PBMC T cells (not recorded which). CDR3 in amino acids: CASSPADQRGNQPQHF.